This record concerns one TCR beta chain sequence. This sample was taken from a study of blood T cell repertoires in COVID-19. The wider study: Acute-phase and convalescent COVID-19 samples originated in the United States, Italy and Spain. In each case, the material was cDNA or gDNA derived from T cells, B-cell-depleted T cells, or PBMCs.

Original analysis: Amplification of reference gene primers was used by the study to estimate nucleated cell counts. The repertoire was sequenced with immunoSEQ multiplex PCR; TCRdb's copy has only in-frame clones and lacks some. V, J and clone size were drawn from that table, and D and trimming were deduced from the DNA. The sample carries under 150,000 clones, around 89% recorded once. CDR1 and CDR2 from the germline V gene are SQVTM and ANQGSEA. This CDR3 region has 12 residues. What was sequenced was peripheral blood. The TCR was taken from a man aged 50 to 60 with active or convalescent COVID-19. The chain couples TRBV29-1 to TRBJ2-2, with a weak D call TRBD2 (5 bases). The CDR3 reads CSVKGSTGELFF. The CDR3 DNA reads TGCAGTGTCAAAGGGAGCACCGGGGAGCTGTTTTTT.